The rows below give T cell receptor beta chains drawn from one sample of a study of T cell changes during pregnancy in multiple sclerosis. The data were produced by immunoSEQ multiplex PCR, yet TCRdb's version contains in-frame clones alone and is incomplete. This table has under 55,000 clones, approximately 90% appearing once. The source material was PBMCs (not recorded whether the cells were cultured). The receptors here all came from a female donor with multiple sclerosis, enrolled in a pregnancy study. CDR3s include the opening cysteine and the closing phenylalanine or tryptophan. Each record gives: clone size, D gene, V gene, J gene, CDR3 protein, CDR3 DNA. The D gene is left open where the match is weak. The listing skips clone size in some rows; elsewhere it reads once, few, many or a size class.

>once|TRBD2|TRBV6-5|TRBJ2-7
CASSYIGLAGSGEQYF
TGTGCCAGCAGTTACATCGGACTAGCGGGCTCGGGGGAGCAGTACTTC
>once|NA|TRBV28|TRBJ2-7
CASRGAEVSYEQYF
TGTGCCAGCAGAGGAGCGGAGGTCTCCTACGAGCAGTACTTC
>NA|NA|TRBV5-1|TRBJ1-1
CASSPATGFAEAFF
TGCGCCAGCAGCCCCGCCACAGGGTTCGCTGAAGCTTTCTTT
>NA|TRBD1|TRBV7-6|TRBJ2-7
CASSPGQGAPYEQYF
TGTGCCAGCAGCCCAGGACAGGGGGCCCCCTACGAGCAGTACTTC
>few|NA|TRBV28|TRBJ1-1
CASSFEGRPNTEAFF
TGTGCCAGCAGTTTCGAAGGTCGGCCCAACACTGAAGCTTTCTTT
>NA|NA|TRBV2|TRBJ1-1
CASSVSSKAEAFF
TGTGCCAGCAGTGTTTCGAGTAAAGCTGAAGCTTTCTTT
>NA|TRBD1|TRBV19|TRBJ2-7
CASSIRQGSGEQYF
TGTGCCAGTAGTATACGACAGGGGAGCGGCGAGCAGTACTTC
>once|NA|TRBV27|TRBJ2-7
CASSSGPSYEQYF
TGTGCCAGCAGTTCAGGACCCTCATACGAGCAGTACTTC
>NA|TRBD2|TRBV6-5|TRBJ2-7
CASSYERGAYEQYF
TGTGCCAGCAGTTACGAGCGGGGGGCCTACGAGCAGTACTTC
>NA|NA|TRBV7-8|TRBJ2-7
CASSLLLISYEQYF
TGTGCCAGCAGCTTATTACTGATCTCCTACGAGCAGTACTTC
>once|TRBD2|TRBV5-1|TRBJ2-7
CASSQREGLSYEQYF
TGCGCCAGCAGCCAGCGGGAGGGCCTTTCCTACGAGCAGTACTTC
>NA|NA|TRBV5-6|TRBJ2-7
CASRNLATYEQYF
TGTGCCAGCAGGAACTTAGCCACCTACGAGCAGTACTTC
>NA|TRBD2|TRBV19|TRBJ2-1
CASSITSGSFYNEQFF
TGTGCCAGTAGTATAACTAGCGGGAGTTTCTACAATGAGCAGTTCTTC
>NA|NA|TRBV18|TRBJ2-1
CASSPEYNEQFF
TGTGCCAGCTCACCCGAATACAATGAGCAGTTCTTC
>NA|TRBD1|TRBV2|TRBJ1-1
CASSFEPYGTGRAEAFF
TGTGCCAGCAGTTTTGAGCCGTACGGGACAGGGCGGGCTGAAGCTTTCTTT
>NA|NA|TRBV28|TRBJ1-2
CASSLSGIEGHGYTF
TGTGCCAGCAGTTTGTCGGGCATCGAAGGCCATGGCTACACCTTC
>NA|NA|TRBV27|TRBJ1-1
CASGSARNTEAFF
TGTGCCAGCGGCAGTGCGAGGAACACTGAAGCTTTCTTT
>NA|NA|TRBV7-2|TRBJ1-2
CASSLVPDRNYGYTF
TGTGCCAGCAGCTTAGTCCCAGATAGGAACTATGGCTACACCTTC
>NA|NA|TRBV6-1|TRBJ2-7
CASSEETSDYEQYF
TGTGCCAGCAGTGAAGAGACTAGTGACTACGAGCAGTACTTC
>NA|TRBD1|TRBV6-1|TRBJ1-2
CASSEGTGGFSGYTF
TGTGCCAGCAGTGAAGGGACAGGGGGCTTCAGTGGCTACACCTTC
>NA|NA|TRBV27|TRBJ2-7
CASTPFHLQGRGYEQYF
TGTGCCAGCACCCCCTTCCACCTCCAGGGGAGAGGCTACGAGCAGTACTTC
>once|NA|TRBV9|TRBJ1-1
CASSFDGRSEAFF
TGTGCCAGCAGCTTTGACGGTCGGTCTGAAGCTTTCTTT
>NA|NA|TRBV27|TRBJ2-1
CASSPGTPTYNEQFF
TGTGCCAGCAGCCCCGGGACTCCGACCTACAATGAGCAGTTCTTC